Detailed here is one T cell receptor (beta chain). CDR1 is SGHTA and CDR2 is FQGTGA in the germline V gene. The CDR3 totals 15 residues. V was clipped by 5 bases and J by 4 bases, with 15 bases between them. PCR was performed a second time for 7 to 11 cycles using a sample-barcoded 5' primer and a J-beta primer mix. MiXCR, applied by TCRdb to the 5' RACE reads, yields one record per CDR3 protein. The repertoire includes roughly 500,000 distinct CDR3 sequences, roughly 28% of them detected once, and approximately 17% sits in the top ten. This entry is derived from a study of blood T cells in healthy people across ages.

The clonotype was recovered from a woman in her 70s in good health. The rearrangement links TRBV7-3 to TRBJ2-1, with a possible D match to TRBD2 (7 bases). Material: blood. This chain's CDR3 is CASSPSGTSYNEQFF. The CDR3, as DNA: TGTGCCAGCAGCCCCAGCGGGACAAGTTACAATGAGCAGTTCTTC.